This T cell receptor (beta chain) was recovered during a study of control samples from healthy donors and cancer patients. This clone was found once. TCRdb's copy holds only in-frame clones and misses some; the assay was immunoSEQ multiplex PCR. In the table there are almost 90,000 clones, roughly 86% of which are singletons. Germline loops: CDR1 MNHEY, CDR2 SMNVEV (reference sequence). This CDR3 spans 16 amino acids. Trimming shortened V by 3 bases and J by 0 bases, and 9 bases separated the two germline ends. V and J are TRBV27 and TRBJ2-6; perhaps TRBD2 as D (5 bases). Sequencing was carried out using blood. This sequence originates from a young man in good health. The CDR3 coding sequence is TGTGCCAGCAGTTTGGGAGTAGTCTCTGGGGCCAACGTCCTGACTTTC. It codes for CASSLGVVSGANVLTF.